This TCR beta chain stems from a study of CD8+ T cells in alopecia areata. Findings and limits, study-wide: The study found higher clonality in lesional than normal scalp, especially in alopecia totalis/universalis. Scalp clonality decreased significantly with tofacitinib, and so did expanded CD8+ clones among the top 100.

cDNA serving as the sequencing template came from extracted, reverse transcribed RNA. Clones were sequenced by immunoSEQ multiplex PCR, and TCRdb holds only the in-frame ones, with some missing. Among more than 150,000 clones listed, about three fifths were seen once. Treatment noted: oral pan-JAK inhibitor, 5-10 mg twice daily. As regards this clone: Its antigen is undetermined.

V lost 6 bases to trimming and J lost 9 bases, with 15 bases between them. Germline V gene sequence: CDR1 DFQATT, CDR2 SNEGSKA (reference sequence). The CDR3 covers 11 residues. This clonotype originated in a human donor with alopecia areata. The sample here was CD8+ T cells sorted from blood, taken at week 24, from a patient treated with tofacitinib. The gene calls are TRBV20-1 and TRBJ2-7; TRBD1 is a possible D gene (6 bases). CDR3 region: CSAAESRGQYF. In DNA, the CDR3 is TGCAGTGCAGCGGAAAGCAGGGGGCAGTACTTC.